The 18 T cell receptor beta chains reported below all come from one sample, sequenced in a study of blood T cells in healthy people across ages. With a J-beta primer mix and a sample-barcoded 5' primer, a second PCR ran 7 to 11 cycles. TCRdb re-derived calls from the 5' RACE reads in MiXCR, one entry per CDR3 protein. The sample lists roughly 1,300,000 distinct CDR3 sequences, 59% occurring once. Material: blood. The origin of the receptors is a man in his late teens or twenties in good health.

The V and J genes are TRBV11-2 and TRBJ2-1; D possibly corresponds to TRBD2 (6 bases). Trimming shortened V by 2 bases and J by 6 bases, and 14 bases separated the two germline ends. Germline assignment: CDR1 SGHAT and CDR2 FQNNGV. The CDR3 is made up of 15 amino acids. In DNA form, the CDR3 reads TGTGCCAGCAGCTTACGAGCGGGCCCAGTCAATGAGCAGTTCTTC. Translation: CASSLRAGPVNEQFF.

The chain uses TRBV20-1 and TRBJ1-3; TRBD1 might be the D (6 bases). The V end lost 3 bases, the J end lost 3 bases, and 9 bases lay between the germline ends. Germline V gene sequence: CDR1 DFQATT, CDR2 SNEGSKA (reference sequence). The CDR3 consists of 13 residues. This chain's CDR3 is CSASSGVGNTIYF. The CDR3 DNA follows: TGCAGTGCTAGTTCAGGGGTTGGAAACACCATATATTTT.

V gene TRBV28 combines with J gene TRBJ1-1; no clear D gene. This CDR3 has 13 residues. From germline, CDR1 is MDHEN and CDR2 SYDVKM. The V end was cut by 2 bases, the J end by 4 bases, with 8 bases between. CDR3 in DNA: TGTGCCAGCAGTTTAAAGTTGATCACTGAAGCTTTCTTT. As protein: CASSLKLITEAFF.

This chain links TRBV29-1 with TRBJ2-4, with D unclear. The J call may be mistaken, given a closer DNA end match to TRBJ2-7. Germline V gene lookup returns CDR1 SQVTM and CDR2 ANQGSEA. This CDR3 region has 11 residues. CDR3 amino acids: CSVDGPNEQYF. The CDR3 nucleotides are TGCAGCGTTGATGGGCCGAACGAGCAGTACTTC.

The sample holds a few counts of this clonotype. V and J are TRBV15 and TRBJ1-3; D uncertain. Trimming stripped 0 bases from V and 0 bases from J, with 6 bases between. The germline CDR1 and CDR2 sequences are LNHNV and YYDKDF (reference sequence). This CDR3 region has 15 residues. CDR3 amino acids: CATSRDWGSGNTIYF. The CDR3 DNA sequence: TGTGCCACCAGCAGAGATTGGGGCTCTGGAAACACCATATATTTT.

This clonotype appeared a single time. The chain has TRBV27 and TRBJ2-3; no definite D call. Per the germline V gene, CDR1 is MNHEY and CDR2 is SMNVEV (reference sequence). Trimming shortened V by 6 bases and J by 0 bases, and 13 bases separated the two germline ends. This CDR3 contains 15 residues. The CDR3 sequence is CASSPALTSTDTQYF. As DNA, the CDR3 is TGTGCCAGCAGCCCGGCGCTAACTAGCACAGATACGCAGTATTTT.

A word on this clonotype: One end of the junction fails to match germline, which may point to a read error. Written as DNA, the CDR3 is TGTGCCAGCAGTAAAACGGACAATGGGCAGTTCTTC. This translates into CASSKTDNGQFF. This chain uses TRBV7-2 with TRBJ2-1, with D possibly TRBD1 on 5 matching bases. The CDR3 length is 12 residues. The germline V gene encodes CDR1 SGHTA and CDR2 FQGNSA.

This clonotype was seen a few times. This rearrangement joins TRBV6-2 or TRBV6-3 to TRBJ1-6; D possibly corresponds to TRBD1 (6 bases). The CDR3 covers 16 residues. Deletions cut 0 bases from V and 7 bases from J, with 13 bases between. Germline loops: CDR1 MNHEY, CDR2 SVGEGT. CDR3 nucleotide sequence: TGTGCCAGCAGTTACTCCGGACAGCCGGAAAATTCACCCCTCCACTTT. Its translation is CASSYSGQPENSPLHF.

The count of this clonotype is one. As DNA, the CDR3 is TGTGCCAGCAGTTACTCTCTAGCGGCCCCCTACAATGAGCAGTACTTC. Its translation is CASSYSLAAPYNEQYF. The chain links TRBV6-6 to TRBJ2-7; 7 positions match TRBD2. Germline V lookup: CDR1 MNHNY, CDR2 SVGAGI (reference sequence). Losses at the gene ends were 0 bases for V and 7 bases for J; bases not matched to a gene: 12. This CDR3 has 16 amino acids.

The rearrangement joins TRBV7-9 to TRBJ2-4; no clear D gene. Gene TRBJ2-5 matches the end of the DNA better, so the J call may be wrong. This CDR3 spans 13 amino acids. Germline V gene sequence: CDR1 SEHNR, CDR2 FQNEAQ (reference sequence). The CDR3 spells CASSSFNQETQYF. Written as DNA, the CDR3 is TGTGCCAGCAGCTCATTTAACCAAGAGACCCAGTACTTC.

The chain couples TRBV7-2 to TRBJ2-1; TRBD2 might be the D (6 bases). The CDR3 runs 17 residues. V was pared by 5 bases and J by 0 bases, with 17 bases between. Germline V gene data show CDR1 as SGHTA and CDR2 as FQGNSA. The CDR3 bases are TGTGCCAGCAGCGACTCGGGACTCAAACTCTCCTACAATGAGCAGTTCTTC. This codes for CASSDSGLKLSYNEQFF.

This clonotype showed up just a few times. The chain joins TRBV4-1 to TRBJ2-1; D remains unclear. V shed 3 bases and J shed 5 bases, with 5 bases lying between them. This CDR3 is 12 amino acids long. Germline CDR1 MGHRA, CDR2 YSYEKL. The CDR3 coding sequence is TGCGCCAGCAGCCACGTCGACAATGAGCAGTTCTTC. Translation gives CASSHVDNEQFF.

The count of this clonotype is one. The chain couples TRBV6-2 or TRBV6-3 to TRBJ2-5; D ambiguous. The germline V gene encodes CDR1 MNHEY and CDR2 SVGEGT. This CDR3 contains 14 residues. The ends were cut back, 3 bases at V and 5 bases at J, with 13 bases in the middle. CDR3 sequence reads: CASSYPDGAETQYF. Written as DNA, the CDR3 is TGTGCCAGCAGTTATCCGGACGGAGCGGAGACCCAGTACTTC.

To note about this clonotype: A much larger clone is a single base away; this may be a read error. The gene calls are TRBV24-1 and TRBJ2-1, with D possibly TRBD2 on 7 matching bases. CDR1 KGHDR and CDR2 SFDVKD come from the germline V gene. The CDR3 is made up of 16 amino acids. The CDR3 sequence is CTTSDLGGATRDEQFF. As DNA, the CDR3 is TGTACCACCAGTGATTTGGGGGGGGCGACGCGGGATGAGCAGTTCTTC.

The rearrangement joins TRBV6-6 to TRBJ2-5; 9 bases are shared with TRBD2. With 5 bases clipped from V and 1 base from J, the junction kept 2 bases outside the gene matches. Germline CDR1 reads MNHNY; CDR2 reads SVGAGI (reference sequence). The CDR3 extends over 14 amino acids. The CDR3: CASSRLAVQETQYF. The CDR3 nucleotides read TGTGCCAGCAGTCGACTAGCGGTCCAAGAGACCCAGTACTTC.

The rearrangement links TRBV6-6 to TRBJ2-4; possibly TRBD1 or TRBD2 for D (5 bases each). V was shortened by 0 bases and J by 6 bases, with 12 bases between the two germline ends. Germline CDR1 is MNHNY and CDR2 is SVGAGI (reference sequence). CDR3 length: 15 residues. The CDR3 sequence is CASSYSGREINIQYF. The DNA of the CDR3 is TGTGCCAGCAGTTACTCCGGCAGGGAGATAAACATTCAGTACTTC.

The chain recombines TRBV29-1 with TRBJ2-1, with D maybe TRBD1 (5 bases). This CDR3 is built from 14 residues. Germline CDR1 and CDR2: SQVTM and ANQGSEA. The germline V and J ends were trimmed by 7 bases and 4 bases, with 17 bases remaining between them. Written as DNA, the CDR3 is TGCAGCGCGCAGACAAATGGGGCGTACAATGAGCAGTTCTTC. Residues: CSAQTNGAYNEQFF.

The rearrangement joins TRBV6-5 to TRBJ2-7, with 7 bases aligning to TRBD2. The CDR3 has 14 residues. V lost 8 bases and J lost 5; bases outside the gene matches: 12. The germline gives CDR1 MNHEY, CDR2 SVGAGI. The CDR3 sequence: CASSRMTSPDEQYF. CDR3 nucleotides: TGTGCCAGCTCGAGGATGACTAGCCCCGACGAGCAGTACTTC.